This T cell receptor beta chain emerged from a study of T-cell reconstitution after alpha-beta-depleted transplantation in children. Unique molecular identifiers were incorporated during preparation of the TCRbeta library. TCRdb recomputed calls from the PCR reads with MiXCR, one row per CDR3 protein. Among approximately 490,000 distinct CDR3 sequences, under 15% were seen once, and the ten largest hold about 5.4%. The source was PBMCs from the stem cell graft donor, collected from the stem cell graft. This receptor was obtained from a human donor who donated a stem cell graft to a child with combined immunodeficiency.

The CDR3 loop reads CASSSRPGLGEKLFF. The CDR3 region has the DNA TGTGCCAGCAGCTCTCGGCCGGGATTGGGCGAAAAACTGTTTTTT. The V call is TRBV7-2, the J call TRBJ1-4; no reliable D call. The length of the CDR3 is 15 residues. Trimming cost V 4 bases and J 8 bases, with 17 bases left between them. Looked up from germline, CDR1 is SGHTA and CDR2 is FQGNSA. Full variable domain (rest looked up from reference TRBV7-2 and TRBJ1-4): GAGVSQSPSNKVTEKGKDVELRCDPISGHTALYWYRQSLGQGLEFLIYFQGNSAPDKSGLPSDRFSAERTGGSVSTLTIQRTQQEDSAVYLCASSSRPGLGEKLFFGSGTQLSVL.